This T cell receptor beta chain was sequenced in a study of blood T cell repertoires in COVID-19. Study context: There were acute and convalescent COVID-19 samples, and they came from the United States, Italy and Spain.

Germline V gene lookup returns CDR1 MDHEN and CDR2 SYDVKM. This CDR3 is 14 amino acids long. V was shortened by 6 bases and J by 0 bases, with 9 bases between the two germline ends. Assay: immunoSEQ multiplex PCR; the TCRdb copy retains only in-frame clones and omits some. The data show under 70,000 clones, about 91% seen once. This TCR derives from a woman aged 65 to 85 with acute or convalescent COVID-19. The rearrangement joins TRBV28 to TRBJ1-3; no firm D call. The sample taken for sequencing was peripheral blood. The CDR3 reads CASRAGNSGNTIYF. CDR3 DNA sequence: TGTGCCAGCAGGGCCGGGAACTCTGGAAACACCATATATTTT.